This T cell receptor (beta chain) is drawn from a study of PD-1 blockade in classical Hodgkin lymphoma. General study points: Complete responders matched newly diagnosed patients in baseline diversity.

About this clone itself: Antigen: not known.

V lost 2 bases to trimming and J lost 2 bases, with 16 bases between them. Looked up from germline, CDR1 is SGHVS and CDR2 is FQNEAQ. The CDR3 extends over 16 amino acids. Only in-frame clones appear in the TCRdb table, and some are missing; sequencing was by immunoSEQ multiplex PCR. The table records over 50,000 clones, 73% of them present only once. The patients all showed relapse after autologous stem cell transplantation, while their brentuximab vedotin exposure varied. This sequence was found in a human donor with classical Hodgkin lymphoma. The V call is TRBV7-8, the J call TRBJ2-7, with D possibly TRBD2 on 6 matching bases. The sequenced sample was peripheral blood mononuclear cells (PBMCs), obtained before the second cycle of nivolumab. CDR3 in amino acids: CASSLRPSGTPYEQYF. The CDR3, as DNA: TGTGCCAGCAGCTTAAGGCCTTCCGGGACTCCCTACGAGCAGTACTTC.